These T cell receptor beta chains were read from a single sample in a study of T cell responses to AZD1222 COVID-19 vaccine. The method was immunoSEQ multiplex PCR; TCRdb's version includes in-frame clones alone and lacks a portion of them. The data show about 160,000 clones, with 92% seen just once and 1% to 1.4% held by the top ten. The sample here was peripheral blood, taken 28 days after the second AZD1222 dose. The receptor set was obtained from an adult who received the AZD1222 COVID-19 vaccine. The CDR3 runs from the conserved cysteine through the conserved F or W. A D gene is named only where the DNA matches it firmly. For some rows the clone size is stated as once, few or many, or as a class when expanded; others skip it.

once,TRBJ2-1,-,TRBV29-1,TGCAGCGTTGAAGACAGGGACTCCTACAATGAGCAGTTCTTC,CSVEDRDSYNEQFF
-,TRBJ2-7,-,TRBV5-1,TGCGCCAGCAGCCTTTCACGGACCGCAACCCTCGAGCAGTACTTC,CASSLSRTATLEQYF
-,TRBJ2-1,TRBD1,TRBV6-5,TGTGCCACCGCGGACAGGGCAAGGCATGAGCAGTTCTTC,CATADRARHEQFF
-,TRBJ1-2,-,TRBV7-9,TGTGCCAGCAGTCGACCAGGGTTAGGGGGCTACACCTTC,CASSRPGLGGYTF
-,TRBJ1-1,-,TRBV5-1,TGCGCCAGCACCCTGGGAGGCGTGAACACTGAAGCTTTCTTT,CASTLGGVNTEAFF
-,TRBJ1-5,-,TRBV6-6,TGTGCCAGCAGCCCGGGAGAGTATCAGCCCCAGCATTTT,CASSPGEYQPQHF
-,TRBJ1-2,-,TRBV10-3,TGTGCCATCAGTGACCCCTACCTACGACAGAAACCCATGGAGAACTATGGCTACACCTTC,CAISDPYLRQKPMENYGYTF
-,TRBJ1-6,-,TRBV2,TGTGCCAGCAGTGAATGGGGTTTAGAGGGGCATAATTCACCCCTCCACTTT,CASSEWGLEGHNSPLHF
-,TRBJ2-6,-,TRBV2,TGTGCCAGCAGCCCAGGGACGCCCGGGGCCAACGTCCTGACTTTC,CASSPGTPGANVLTF
-,TRBJ1-6,-,TRBV19,TGTGCCAGTAATCGGCAGGGTGGTTCACCCCTCCACTTT,CASNRQGGSPLHF
-,TRBJ1-2,TRBD1,TRBV6-6,TGTGCCAGCAGTTACTCAGCGGGGGGCCAGGGGGATGGCTACACCTTC,CASSYSAGGQGDGYTF
-,TRBJ1-4,TRBD1,TRBV5-1,TGCGCCAGCAGCCTACAGGGGGTAGGGTCCACTAATGAAAAACTGTTTTTT,CASSLQGVGSTNEKLFF
-,TRBJ1-1,-,TRBV2,TGTGCCAGCAGTGAATCTGGCAGAGAAGCTTTCTTT,CASSESGREAFF
-,TRBJ1-1,-,TRBV29-1,TGCAGCGTTGTGCGCAGGGGTAACACTGAAGCTTTCTTT,CSVVRRGNTEAFF
-,TRBJ1-5,-,TRBV6-5,TGTGCCAGCAGTTACTCAGAGGGTCAGCCCCAGCATTTT,CASSYSEGQPQHF
once,TRBJ1-5,-,TRBV12-3/TRBV12-4,TGTGCCAGCAGTCGGGTAAATCAGCCCCAGCATTTT,CASSRVNQPQHF
few,TRBJ2-7,-,TRBV5-4,TGTGCCAGCAGCTTTCAAGGGGGCTCCTACGAGCAGTACTTC,CASSFQGGSYEQYF
once,TRBJ1-6,-,TRBV6-2/TRBV6-3,TGTGCCAGCAGTTCAAGGCCTACTGAGGGTTCACCCCTCCACTTT,CASSSRPTEGSPLHF
-,TRBJ1-5,-,TRBV2,TGTGCCAGCAGTGAAAGTGGGTCGGGGCAGCCCCAGCATTTT,CASSESGSGQPQHF
-,TRBJ2-4,-,TRBV12-2,TGTGCAAGTCGCTTCCGGGACAGGGTATTTATGGCCAAAAACATTCAGTACTTC,CASRFRDRVFMAKNIQYF
-,TRBJ1-5,-,TRBV18,TGTGCCAGCTCCCCCGGGTCTGGCGGCAATCAGCCCCAGCATTTT,CASSPGSGGNQPQHF
-,TRBJ2-3,-,TRBV7-9,TGTGCCAGCAGCTTAGACAGGGTAGATACGCAGTATTTT,CASSLDRVDTQYF
-,TRBJ1-1,-,TRBV6-6,TGTGCCAGCAGTTTCCCTGAAGCTTTCTTT,CASSFPEAFF
-,TRBJ1-1,-,TRBV19,TGTGCCAGTCAAGGGGTGGCCGCCGAAGCTTTCTTT,CASQGVAAEAFF
-,TRBJ2-7,-,TRBV18,TGTGCCAGCTCACCTATGACGGAAGATGAGCAGTACTTC,CASSPMTEDEQYF
-,TRBJ1-5,-,TRBV11-2,TGTGCCAGCAGCTTAGTAGGGGCAGCTAATCAGCCCCAGCATTTT,CASSLVGAANQPQHF
-,TRBJ2-5,-,TRBV29-1,TGCAGCGTTGTTAAGTTGGATCATGGAGAGACCCAGTACTTC,CSVVKLDHGETQYF
-,TRBJ1-5,-,TRBV2,TGTGCCAGCAGGGGGGACGGGGATAGCAATCAGCCCCAGCATTTT,CASRGDGDSNQPQHF
once,TRBJ2-7,TRBD1,TRBV6-6,TGTGCCAGCAGTGATCCGGGACAGGGCTACGAGCAGTACTTC,CASSDPGQGYEQYF
-,TRBJ1-1,-,TRBV10-3,TGTGCCATCAGTGAGCAGGGTCATGAAGCTTTCTTT,CAISEQGHEAFF
-,TRBJ1-2,-,TRBV2,TGTGCCAGCAGTGCAAGGGAGGTGCCTATTTACGGCTACACCTTC,CASSAREVPIYGYTF
few,TRBJ1-1,-,TRBV5-6,TGTGCCAGCAGCTTGGGCGAGGGTTTAGGATGGAACACTGAAGCTTTCTTT,CASSLGEGLGWNTEAFF
-,TRBJ1-6,-,TRBV21-1,TGTGCCAGTTCCCGGCTCTCCTATAATTCACCCCTCCACTTT,CASSRLSYNSPLHF
-,TRBJ2-2,-,TRBV5-4,TGTGCCAGCAGTCAGGCAGGGGCAACCGGGGAGCTGTTTTTT,CASSQAGATGELFF
few,TRBJ1-5,-,TRBV15,TGTGCCACCAGCACTTGGTTGGGAAATCAGCCCCAGCATTTT,CATSTWLGNQPQHF
-,TRBJ1-1,TRBD1,TRBV6-5,TGTGCCAGCAGATACAGGGGGCTGAACACTGAAGCTTTCTTT,CASRYRGLNTEAFF
-,TRBJ1-1,TRBD1,TRBV5-1,TGCGCCAGCAGGGAGGGGGCGGGAACTGAAGCTTTCTTT,CASREGAGTEAFF